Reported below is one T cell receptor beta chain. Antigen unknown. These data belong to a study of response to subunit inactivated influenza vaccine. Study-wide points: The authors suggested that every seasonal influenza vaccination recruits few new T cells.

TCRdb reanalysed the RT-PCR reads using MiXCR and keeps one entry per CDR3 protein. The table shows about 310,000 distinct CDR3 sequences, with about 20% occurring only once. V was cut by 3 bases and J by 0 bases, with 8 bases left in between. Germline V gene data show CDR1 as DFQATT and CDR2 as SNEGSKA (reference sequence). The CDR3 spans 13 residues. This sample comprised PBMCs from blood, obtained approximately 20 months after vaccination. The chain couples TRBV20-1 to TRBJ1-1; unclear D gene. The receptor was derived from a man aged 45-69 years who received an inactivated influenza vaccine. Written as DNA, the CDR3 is TGCAGTGCTAGTTGGGTTCTGAACACTGAAGCTTTCTTT. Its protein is CSASWVLNTEAFF.